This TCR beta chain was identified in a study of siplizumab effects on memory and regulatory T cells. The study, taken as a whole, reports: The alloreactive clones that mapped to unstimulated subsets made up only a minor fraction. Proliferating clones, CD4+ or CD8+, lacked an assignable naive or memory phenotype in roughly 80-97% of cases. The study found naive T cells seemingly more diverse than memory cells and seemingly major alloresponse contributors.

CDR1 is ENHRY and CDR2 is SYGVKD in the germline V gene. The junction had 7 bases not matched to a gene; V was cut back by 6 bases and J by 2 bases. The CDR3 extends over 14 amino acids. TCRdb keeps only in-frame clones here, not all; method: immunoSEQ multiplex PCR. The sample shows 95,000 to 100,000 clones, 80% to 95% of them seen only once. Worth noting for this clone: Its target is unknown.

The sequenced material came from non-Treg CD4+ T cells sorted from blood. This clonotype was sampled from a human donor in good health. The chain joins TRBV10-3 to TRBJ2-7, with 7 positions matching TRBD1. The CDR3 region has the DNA TGTGCCATCAGAGAATTCGGACAGGCCTACGAGCAGTACTTC. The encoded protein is CAIREFGQAYEQYF.